One sample yielded the 20 T cell receptor beta chains listed below, sequenced in a study of blood T cells in healthy people across ages. Then a second PCR, running roughly 6 to 12 cycles, was carried out with a sample-barcoded 5' primer and a J-beta primer mix. TCRdb re-called the 5' RACE reads with MiXCR, one entry per CDR3 protein. Of about 1,400,000 distinct CDR3 sequences in the sample, approximately 42% were seen once. Input material: blood. The source of these receptors is a woman aged 18-29 years in good health.

The chain is built from TRBV12-5 and TRBJ2-1; 8 nucleotides line up with TRBD2. The DNA end is a closer match to TRBJ2-7, so the J assignment may be wrong. This CDR3 has 16 residues. Per the germline V gene, CDR1 is LGHNT and CDR2 is FRNRAP. In DNA, the CDR3 is TGTGCTAGTGGTTTGGTGGGGCTAGCGGGTTACAATGAGCAGTACTTC. Translated: CASGLVGLAGYNEQYF.

This clonotype has a single count. This chain connects TRBV21-1 to TRBJ1-5; the table's D gene call, TRBD1, was not cross checked with the DNA. TRBV21-1 is designated a pseudogene. CDR3 length: 17 residues. This CDR3 reads CASSRQGFSRGHQPQHF. The CDR3 nucleotides read TGTGCCAGCAGCAGGCAGGGATTTAGTAGGGGCCATCAGCCCCAGCATTTT.

This clonotype was seen a handful of times. The rearrangement links TRBV6-1 to TRBJ1-5; the D is unclear. The CDR3 length is 13 residues. Germline CDR1 MNHNS, CDR2 SASEGT. Trimming removed 7 bases from V and 5 bases from J, with 12 bases in between. Here the CDR3 reads CASTPYVDQPQHF. The CDR3 nucleotides read TGTGCCAGCACCCCGTATGTGGATCAGCCCCAGCATTTT.

This clonotype has only a few counts. The J gene is TRBJ2-7, the V gene TRBV6-2 or TRBV6-3; TRBD2 matches at 15 bases. The CDR3 is made up of 15 amino acids. CDR1 is MNHEY and CDR2 is SVGEGT in the germline V gene. V shed 7 bases, J shed 9 bases, and the junction held 10 bases outside the gene matches. CDR3 protein: CASNPGPGLAGGQYF. The CDR3 nucleotides are TGTGCCAGCAATCCAGGTCCGGGACTAGCGGGGGGGCAGTACTTC.

The chain employs TRBV6-2 or TRBV6-3 and TRBJ2-2, with 10 bases aligning to TRBD1. In germline, CDR1 is MNHEY, CDR2 SVGEGT. V was clipped by 6 bases and J by 4 bases; unmatched bases: 5. CDR3 length equals 15 residues. CDR3 bases: TGTGCCAGCAGGAGACAGGGGGCTGGCACCGGGGAGCTGTTTTTT. Translated: CASRRQGAGTGELFF.

The rearrangement joins TRBV12-3 or TRBV12-4 to TRBJ1-5; D is unclear. This CDR3 contains 13 residues. The V end was cut by 7 bases, the J end by 6 bases, with 13 bases between. The CDR3 DNA reads TGTGCCAGCATCGATTTTATTGGTCAGCCCCAGCATTTT. This translates into CASIDFIGQPQHF.

This clonotype showed up just a few times. The gene calls are TRBV5-4 and TRBJ2-7, with D uncertain. Trimming removed 1 base at V and 3 bases at J, with 23 bases between. Looked up from germline, CDR1 is SGHNT and CDR2 is YYREEE (reference sequence). This CDR3 has 18 amino acids. CDR3 protein: CASSLKISSSIYIYEQYF. As DNA, the CDR3 is TGTGCCAGCAGCTTGAAGATCTCCTCAAGCATTTACATCTACGAGCAGTACTTC.

J is TRBJ2-7 and V is TRBV6-6; 8 nucleotides match TRBD2. Germline V gives CDR1 MNHNY, CDR2 SVGAGI (reference sequence). The CDR3 is 13 residues long. V trimming: 7 bases; J trimming: 7 bases; junction bases outside the gene matches: 9. The CDR3 DNA sequence: TGTGCCAGCACTTTACTAGCGGCCAATGAGCAGTACTTC. Translated, it gives CASTLLAANEQYF.

The CDR3 is CASSLGEPRAHYEQYF. The CDR3 DNA reads as TGTGCCAGCAGTTTAGGGGAACCCCGAGCTCACTACGAGCAGTACTTC. V and J are TRBV27 and TRBJ2-7; D not resolved. Germline loops: CDR1 MNHEY, CDR2 SMNVEV (reference sequence). The germline V and J ends were trimmed by 2 bases and 3 bases, with 17 bases remaining between them. This CDR3 region has 16 residues.

The V gene is TRBV7-9, the J gene TRBJ1-2, with D possibly being TRBD1 (5 bases). The CDR3 covers 14 residues. Looked up from germline, CDR1 is SEHNR and CDR2 is FQNEAQ (reference sequence). The ends were cut back, 5 bases at V and 4 bases at J, with 14 bases in the middle. Written as DNA, the CDR3 is TGTGCCAGCAGCCCTCGGAGGACACCCTATGGCTACACCTTC. It specifies CASSPRRTPYGYTF.

This clonotype was counted at least ten times. Its ends do not fully match the called genes, so a read error is possible. The chain carries TRBV4-1 and TRBJ2-1; 10 bases match TRBD2. The CDR3 has 15 amino acids. The germline V gene encodes CDR1 MGHRA and CDR2 YSYEKL. The CDR3 sequence: CASSQELAGYNEQFF. The CDR3 DNA is TGCGCCAGCAGTCAAGAACTAGCGGGGTACAATGAGCAGTTCTTC.

V is TRBV25-1 and J is TRBJ1-6; D ambiguous. V was clipped by 6 bases and J by 10 bases, with 13 bases between them. The CDR3 sequence is 13 residues long. Per the germline V gene, CDR1 is MGHDK and CDR2 is SYGVNS. The CDR3 nucleotides read TGTGCCAGCAGAGGCCCGGTCAGGTCACCCCTCCACTTT. Amino acids: CASRGPVRSPLHF.

This clonotype was counted only a few times. The chain recombines TRBV9 with TRBJ1-6, with no clear D. Trimming shortened V by 3 bases and J by 7 bases, and 14 bases separated the two germline ends. This CDR3 comprises 15 residues. Germline V gene lookup returns CDR1 SGDLS and CDR2 YYNGEE. The CDR3: CASSGAVINNSPLHF. Written as DNA, the CDR3 is TGTGCCAGCAGCGGGGCCGTCATAAACAATTCACCCCTCCACTTT.

The rearrangement links TRBV18 to TRBJ1-6; D gene unclear. Germline lookup yields CDR1 KGHSH and CDR2 LQKENI. Deletions cut 7 bases from V and 1 base from J, with 8 bases between. There are 14 residues in the CDR3. CDR3 amino acids: CASCERSYNSPLHF. For the CDR3, the DNA is TGTGCCAGCTGTGAGAGATCCTATAATTCACCCCTCCACTTT.

This sequence joins TRBV27 and TRBJ2-1, with D possibly being TRBD2 (5 bases). The CDR3 has 18 residues. With 0 bases removed from V and 0 bases from J, the gap between germline ends came to 15 bases. Germline loops: CDR1 MNHEY, CDR2 SMNVEV (reference sequence). This CDR3 reads CASSLSIGAAFSYNEQFF. CDR3 in DNA: TGTGCCAGCAGTTTATCTATAGGAGCGGCATTCTCCTACAATGAGCAGTTCTTC.

This sequence joins TRBV7-2 and TRBJ2-2; 13 bases agree with TRBD2. CDR3 length: 18 amino acids. Germline V gene data show CDR1 as SGHTA and CDR2 as FQGNSA. Trimming cost V 5 bases and J 2 bases; bases outside gene matches: 8. CDR3 DNA sequence: TGTGCCAGCAGCCCCTCCAAGGGACTAGCGGGAAACACCGGGGAGCTGTTTTTT. Translated: CASSPSKGLAGNTGELFF. Using reference TRBV7-2 and TRBJ2-2 for the parts outside the CDR3, the full variable domain is GAGVSQSPSNKVTEKGKDVELRCDPISGHTALYWYRQSLGQGLEFLIYFQGNSAPDKSGLPSDRFSAERTGGSVSTLTIQRTQQEDSAVYLCASSPSKGLAGNTGELFFGEGSRLTVL.

This rearrangement joins TRBV4-1 to TRBJ2-7; possible D gene TRBD2, 6 bases. The CDR3 contains 14 residues. From germline, CDR1 is MGHRA and CDR2 YSYEKL. Trimming took 3 bases from V and 7 from J, leaving 16 bases between them. CDR3 amino acids: CASSHSPSEGEQYF. In DNA, the CDR3 is TGCGCCAGCAGCCATTCACCCTCGGAGGGGGAGCAGTACTTC.

This CDR3 reads CSAPSALNTEAFF. The CDR3, as DNA: TGCAGTGCCCCCTCGGCTCTGAACACTGAAGCTTTCTTT. The genes are TRBV20-1 and TRBJ1-1; D is ambiguous. V lost 6 bases to trimming and J lost 0 bases, with 11 bases between them. The CDR3 extends over 13 amino acids. Germline V gene lookup returns CDR1 DFQATT and CDR2 SNEGSKA (reference sequence).

The chain is built from TRBV27 and TRBJ1-2, with 8 bases aligning to TRBD1. The CDR3 consists of 13 residues. With 7 bases clipped from V and 5 bases from J, the junction kept 6 bases outside the gene matches. Germline V CDR1 and CDR2: MNHEY, SMNVEV (reference sequence). CDR3: CASKDRDDYGYTF. Here the CDR3 DNA reads TGTGCCAGCAAGGACAGGGATGATTATGGCTACACCTTC.

Written as DNA, the CDR3 is TGTGCCAGCAGTTTCTCTGGTGGAACTAGCCTAAGGGAGGAGCAGTACTTC. Protein product: CASSFSGGTSLREEQYF. The V call is TRBV27, the J call TRBJ2-5, with D possibly TRBD2 on 6 matching bases. V was pared by 3 bases and J by 11 bases, with 28 bases between. The germline V gene encodes CDR1 MNHEY and CDR2 SMNVEV (reference sequence). There are 17 residues in the CDR3.